These 16 T cell receptor beta chains were all obtained from the same sample, sequenced in a study of T cell responses to AZD1222 COVID-19 vaccine (dated by TCRdb to about 2021). The time point tag for this specimen amounts to: about 28 days (+/-7) after the second vaccine dose. Library prep was done by the immunoSEQ multiplex PCR assay. TCRdb stores this immuneACCESS table with in-frame sequences only. Part of the clones is absent; in the studies checked, under half of the shortfall reflects unresolved V genes, and no reason is known for the rest. This sample is represented by some 170,000 clones; around 94% of them were singletons. The top ten hold 5.1% of the sample. The sequences come from peripheral blood, collected 28 days after the second AZD1222 dose. The receptors were sampled from an adult who received the AZD1222 COVID-19 vaccine.

The chain recombines TRBV7-6 with TRBJ2-1; weak D call: TRBD2 (6 bases). Germline CDR1 and CDR2: SGHVS and FNYEAQ. V was cut by 5 bases and J by 0 bases, with 14 bases left in between. This CDR3 region has 16 residues. The CDR3 region is CASSPMTRSSYNEQFF. The CDR3 DNA sequence: TGTGCCAGCAGCCCAATGACTAGAAGCTCCTACAATGAGCAGTTCTTC.

The chain is built from TRBV15 and TRBJ1-3, with TRBD1 matching 8 bases. There are 16 residues in the CDR3. Germline V gene sequence: CDR1 LNHNV, CDR2 YYDKDF (reference sequence). J gave up 4 bases and V 3 bases, and 8 bases lay outside the gene matches. The DNA for the CDR3 is TGTGCCACCAGCAGGGATCAGGGGGCGCGAGGAAACACCATATATTTT. Residues: CATSRDQGARGNTIYF. Full variable domain (outside the CDR3, taken from reference TRBV15 and TRBJ1-3): DAMVIQNPRYQVTQFGKPVTLSCSQTLNHNVMYWYQQKSSQAPKLLFHYYDKDFNNEADTPDNFQSRRPNTSFCFLDIRSPGLGDTAMYLCATSRDQGARGNTIYFGEGSWLTVV.

The chain couples TRBV5-3 to TRBJ2-3; TRBD2 aligns across 7 bases. TRBV5-3 is classed as an ORF, of uncertain function. With V trimmed by 0 bases and J by 4 bases, 5 bases remained unmatched. The length of the CDR3 is 15 residues. CDR3 amino acids: CARSLVAGESDTQYF. DNA for the CDR3: TGTGCCAGAAGCTTGGTTGCGGGAGAATCAGATACGCAGTATTTT.

The chain uses TRBV3-1 (or the pseudogene TRBV3-2) and TRBJ2-1, with unresolved D. Germline CDR1 reads LGHDT; CDR2 reads YNNKEL (reference sequence). CDR3 size: 13 residues. Trimming removed 0 bases at V and 6 bases at J, with 6 bases between. The DNA of the CDR3 is TGTGCCAGCAGCCAAGAGGGCGTCAATGAGCAGTTCTTC. Translation: CASSQEGVNEQFF.

J is TRBJ2-7 and V is TRBV18; D perhaps matches TRBD2 (6 bases). This CDR3 region has 13 residues. Deletions cut 3 bases from V and 5 bases from J, with 11 bases between. Germline lookup yields CDR1 KGHSH and CDR2 LQKENI. CDR3 nucleotides: TGTGCCAGCTCACCGGGGACTCCCGACGAGCAGTACTTC. This codes for CASSPGTPDEQYF.

The chain employs TRBV6-2 or TRBV6-3 and TRBJ1-5; D perhaps matches TRBD1 (5 bases). V was clipped by 2 bases and J by 3 bases, with 17 bases between them. CDR1 MNHEY and CDR2 SVGEGT come from the germline V gene. The CDR3 contains 17 residues. The CDR3 sequence is CASSYRGPSTPNQPQHF. The CDR3 DNA reads TGTGCCAGCAGTTACAGGGGACCCTCTACCCCCAATCAGCCCCAGCATTTT.

The chain recombines TRBV6-4 with TRBJ2-2; no definite D call. V was trimmed by 2 bases and J by 6 bases, leaving 7 bases between them. CDR1 and CDR2 from the germline V gene are MRHNA and SNTAGT. CDR3 length: 13 amino acids. CDR3 DNA sequence: TGTGCCAGCAGTGACAGGGAAGCCGGGGAGCTGTTTTTT. This translates into CASSDREAGELFF.

The chain uses TRBV29-1 and TRBJ1-1; D not certain. The CDR3 runs to 11 residues. The ends were cut back, 4 bases at V and 8 bases at J, with 11 bases in the middle. Germline values: CDR1 SQVTM, CDR2 ANQGSEA. CDR3 residues: CSVVSEVEAFF. CDR3 nucleotide sequence: TGCAGCGTTGTGTCAGAGGTGGAAGCTTTCTTT. Full variable domain (remainder filled in from reference TRBV29-1 and TRBJ1-1): SAVISQKPSRDICQRGTSLTIQCQVDSQVTMMFWYRQQPGQSLTLIATANQGSEATYESGFVIDKFPISRPNLTFSTLTVSNMSPEDSSIYLCSVVSEVEAFFGQGTRLTVV.

The rearrangement joins TRBV5-1 to TRBJ2-2; TRBD1 aligns across 7 bases. V was pared by 0 bases and J by 0 bases, with 5 bases of the junction left unmatched. The CDR3 is 17 amino acids. Germline loops: CDR1 SGHRS, CDR2 YFSETQ. As DNA, the CDR3 is TGCGCCAGCAGCTTGGACAGGGGACGCGCGAACACCGGGGAGCTGTTTTTT. Translated: CASSLDRGRANTGELFF.

The V and J genes are TRBV4-2 and TRBJ2-3, with D perhaps assigned TRBD1 or TRBD2 (5 bases each). This CDR3 has 16 residues. CDR1 and CDR2 from the germline V gene are LGHNA and YNFKEQ. The V end was cut by 5 bases, the J end by 2 bases, with 17 bases between. DNA of the CDR3: TGTGCCAGCAGCAGCGGACGGGGCCAGAACACAGATACGCAGTATTTT. It codes for CASSSGRGQNTDTQYF.

The rearrangement uses TRBV6-4 and TRBJ2-2; 7 bases align to TRBD2. Germline V gene sequence: CDR1 MRHNA, CDR2 SNTAGT. V lost 6 bases and J lost 0; bases outside the gene matches: 7. This CDR3 is 16 amino acids long. The CDR3 sequence is CASSQRLAANTGELFF. The CDR3 DNA reads as TGTGCCAGCAGCCAAAGACTAGCTGCGAACACCGGGGAGCTGTTTTTT.

The gene calls are TRBV2 and TRBJ2-3; D uncertain. V lost 6 bases, J lost 5 bases, and 3 bases lay in between. This CDR3 comprises 10 residues. Germline V lookup: CDR1 SNHLY, CDR2 FYNNEI. This CDR3 is CASSVDTQYF. DNA of the CDR3: TGTGCCAGCAGCGTAGATACGCAGTATTTT.

Note on this clone: Germline is not matched at one junction end, which may reflect a read error. This chain uses TRBV27 with TRBJ2-1; perhaps TRBD2 as D (6 bases). The CDR3 extends over 17 amino acids. The germline V gene has CDR1 MNHEY and CDR2 SMNVEV (reference sequence). In DNA form, the CDR3 reads TGTGCCAGCAGCTTTTATCCAGCGGGCGGCTCCTTCAATGAGCAGTTCTTC. This sequence encodes CASSFYPAGGSFNEQFF.

This clone has just one count. The V gene is TRBV7-2, the J gene TRBJ1-3, with D possibly TRBD1 on 5 matching bases. The V end was cut by 2 bases, the J end by 4 bases, with 9 bases between. Looked up from germline, CDR1 is SGHTA and CDR2 is FQGNSA. This CDR3 has 14 residues. CDR3 bases: TGTGCCAGCAGCTTACAGGGTTCCGGAAACACCATATATTTT. Protein: CASSLQGSGNTIYF.

The chain carries TRBV4-3 and TRBJ2-2; 10 bases line up with TRBD2. V lost 2 bases, J lost 2 bases, and 5 bases stayed unmatched. The CDR3 contains 17 residues. Germline V gene sequence: CDR1 LGHNA, CDR2 YSLEER. CDR3 residues: CASSQQGLAANTGELFF. The CDR3 region has the DNA TGCGCCAGCAGCCAACAAGGACTAGCGGCAAACACCGGGGAGCTGTTTTTT.

The V call is TRBV9, the J call TRBJ2-1, with 7 positions matching TRBD2. V was pared by 4 bases and J by 6 bases, with 16 bases of the junction left unmatched. Germline CDR1 SGDLS, CDR2 YYNGEE. The CDR3 is 17 amino acids. The CDR3 loop is CASSPRVLAGAGNEQFF. Written as DNA, the CDR3 is TGTGCCAGCAGCCCGAGGGTTTTGGCGGGAGCCGGCAATGAGCAGTTCTTC.